This T cell receptor beta chain was observed in a study of blood T cell repertoires in COVID-19. Study at large: Acute and convalescent COVID-19 samples came from the United States, Italy and Spain.

CDR1 and CDR2 (germline): SGHRS, YFSETQ. Trimming at V came to 2 bases and at J to 4 bases, leaving 8 bases not matched to a gene. This CDR3 is built from 16 residues. Methods used by the authors: Nucleated cell counts were estimated from reference gene primer amplification. Libraries were prepared by immunoSEQ multiplex PCR; TCRdb keeps only in-frame clonotypes and omits some of them. From that table come the V and J calls and clone size; the DNA was used to work out D and trimming. The repertoire holds some 500,000 clones, with 85% to 90% as singletons. Seattle cases were enrolled at active infection and followed longitudinally.

V gene TRBV5-1 combines with J gene TRBJ1-2; 10 bases line up with TRBD1. The source material was peripheral blood. The sequence came from a woman aged 45-65 years with COVID-19, enrolled during active disease. The CDR3 nucleotides are TGCGCCAGCAGCTTTGGAGCGGGACAGGGGTCCTATGGCTACACCTTC. It encodes CASSFGAGQGSYGYTF.